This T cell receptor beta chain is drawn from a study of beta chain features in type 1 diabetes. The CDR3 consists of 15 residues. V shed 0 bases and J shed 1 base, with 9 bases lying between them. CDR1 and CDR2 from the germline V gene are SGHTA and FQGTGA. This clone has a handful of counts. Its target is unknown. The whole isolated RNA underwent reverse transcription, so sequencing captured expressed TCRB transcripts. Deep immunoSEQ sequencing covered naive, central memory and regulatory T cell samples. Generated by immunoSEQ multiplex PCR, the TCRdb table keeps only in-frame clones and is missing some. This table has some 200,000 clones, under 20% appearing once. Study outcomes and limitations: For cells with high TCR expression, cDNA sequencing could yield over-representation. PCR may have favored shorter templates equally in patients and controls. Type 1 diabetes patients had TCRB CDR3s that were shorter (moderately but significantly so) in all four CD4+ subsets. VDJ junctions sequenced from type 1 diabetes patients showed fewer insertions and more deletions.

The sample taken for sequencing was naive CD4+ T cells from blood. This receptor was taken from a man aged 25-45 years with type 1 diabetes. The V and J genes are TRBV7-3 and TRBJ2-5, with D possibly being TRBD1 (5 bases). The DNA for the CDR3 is TGTGCCAGCAGCTTAACGGCAGGGCTCCAAGAGACCCAGTACTTC. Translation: CASSLTAGLQETQYF.